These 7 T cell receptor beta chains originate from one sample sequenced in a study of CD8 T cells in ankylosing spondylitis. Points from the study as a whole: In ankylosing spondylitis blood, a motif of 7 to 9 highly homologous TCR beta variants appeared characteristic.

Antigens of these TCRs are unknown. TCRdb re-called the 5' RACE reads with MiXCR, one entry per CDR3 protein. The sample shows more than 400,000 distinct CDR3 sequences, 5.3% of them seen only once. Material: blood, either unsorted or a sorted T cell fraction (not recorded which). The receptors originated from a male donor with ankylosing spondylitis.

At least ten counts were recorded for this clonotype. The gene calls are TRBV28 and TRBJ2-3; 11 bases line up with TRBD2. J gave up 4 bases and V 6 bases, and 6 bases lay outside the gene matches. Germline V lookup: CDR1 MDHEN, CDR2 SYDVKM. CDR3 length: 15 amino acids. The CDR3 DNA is TGTGCCAGCAGAACCGGGACTAGCGGTGCAGATACGCAGTATTTT. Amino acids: CASRTGTSGADTQYF. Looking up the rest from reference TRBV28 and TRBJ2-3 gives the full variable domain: DVKVTQSSRYLVKRTGEKVFLECVQDMDHENMFWYRQDPGLGLRLIYFSYDVKMKEKGDIPEGYSVSREKKERFSLILESASTNQTSMYLCASRTGTSGADTQYFGPGTRLTVL.

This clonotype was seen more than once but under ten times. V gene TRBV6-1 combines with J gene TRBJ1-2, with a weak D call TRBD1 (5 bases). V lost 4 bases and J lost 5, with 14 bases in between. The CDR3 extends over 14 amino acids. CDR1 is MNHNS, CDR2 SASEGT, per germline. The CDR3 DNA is TGTGCCAGCAGTGTACGGGGGGGGTTTTATGGCTACACCTTC. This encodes CASSVRGGFYGYTF.

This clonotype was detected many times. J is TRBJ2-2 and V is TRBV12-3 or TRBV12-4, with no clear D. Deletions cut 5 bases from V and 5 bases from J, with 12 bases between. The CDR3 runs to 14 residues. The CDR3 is CASSPKMNTGELFF. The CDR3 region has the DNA TGTGCCAGCAGTCCCAAGATGAATACCGGGGAGCTGTTTTTT.

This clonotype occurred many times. CDR3 nucleotide sequence: TGCAGTGCTAGAGATTCCTCTGGGGCCAACGTCCTGACTTTC. Its protein is CSARDSSGANVLTF. V gene TRBV20-1 combines with J gene TRBJ2-6; D is undetermined. CDR1 and CDR2 from the germline V gene are DFQATT and SNEGSKA (reference sequence). Trimming shortened V by 0 bases and J by 0 bases, and 3 bases separated the two germline ends. The CDR3 is 14 residues long.

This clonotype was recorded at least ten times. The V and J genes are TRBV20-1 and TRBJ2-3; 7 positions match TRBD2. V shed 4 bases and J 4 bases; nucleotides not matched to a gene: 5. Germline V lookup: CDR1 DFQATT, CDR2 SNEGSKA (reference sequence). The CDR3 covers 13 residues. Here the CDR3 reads CSATPGGSDTQYF. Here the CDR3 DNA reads TGCAGTGCTACCCCGGGGGGATCAGATACGCAGTATTTT.

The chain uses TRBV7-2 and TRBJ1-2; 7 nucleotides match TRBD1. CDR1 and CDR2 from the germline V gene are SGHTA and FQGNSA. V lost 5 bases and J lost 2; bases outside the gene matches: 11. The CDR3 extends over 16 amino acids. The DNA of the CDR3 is TGTGCCAGCAGCCCACTTACAGGGGTGGGGAACTATGGCTACACCTTC. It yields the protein CASSPLTGVGNYGYTF.

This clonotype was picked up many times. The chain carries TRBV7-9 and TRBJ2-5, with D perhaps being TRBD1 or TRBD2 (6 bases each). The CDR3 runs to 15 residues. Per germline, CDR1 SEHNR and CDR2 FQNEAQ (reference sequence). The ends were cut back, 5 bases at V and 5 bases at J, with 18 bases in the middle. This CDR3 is CASSVTEGGVETQYF. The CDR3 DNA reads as TGTGCCAGCAGCGTAACGGAGGGGGGAGTGGAGACCCAGTACTTC.